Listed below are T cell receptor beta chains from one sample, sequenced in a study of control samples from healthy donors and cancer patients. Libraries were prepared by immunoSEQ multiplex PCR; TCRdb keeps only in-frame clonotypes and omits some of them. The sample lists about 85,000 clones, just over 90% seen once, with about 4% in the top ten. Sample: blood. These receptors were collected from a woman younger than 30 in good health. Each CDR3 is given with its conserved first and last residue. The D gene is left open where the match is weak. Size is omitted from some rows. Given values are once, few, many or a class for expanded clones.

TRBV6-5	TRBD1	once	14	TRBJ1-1	CASSPGTGVTEAFF	TGTGCCAGCAGTCCCGGGACAGGGGTTACTGAAGCTTTCTTT
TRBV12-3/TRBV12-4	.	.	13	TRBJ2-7	CASSRRSIGEQYF	TGTGCCAGCAGTCGGCGATCCATAGGGGAGCAGTACTTC
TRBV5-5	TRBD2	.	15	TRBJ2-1	CASSLEASGANEQFF	TGTGCCAGCAGCTTGGAGGCTAGCGGGGCCAATGAGCAGTTCTTC
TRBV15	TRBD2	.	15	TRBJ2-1	CATSERLAGDNEQFF	TGTGCCACCAGCGAACGACTAGCGGGGGACAATGAGCAGTTCTTC
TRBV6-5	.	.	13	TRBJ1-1	CASSEDEDTEAFF	TGTGCCAGCAGCGAGGACGAGGACACTGAAGCTTTCTTT
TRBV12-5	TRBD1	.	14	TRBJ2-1	CASVPGGSYNEQFF	TGTGCTAGTGTTCCAGGGGGATCCTACAATGAGCAGTTCTTC
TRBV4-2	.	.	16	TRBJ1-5	CASSQDGSIPNQPQHF	TGTGCCAGCAGCCAAGATGGCAGTATCCCCAATCAGCCCCAGCATTTT
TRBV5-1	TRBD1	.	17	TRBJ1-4	CASSIYGTGAPGEKLFF	TGCGCCAGCAGCATATACGGGACAGGGGCGCCGGGAGAAAAACTGTTTTTT
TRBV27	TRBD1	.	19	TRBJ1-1	CASSLRTGVFLGEIRGAFF	TGTGCCAGCAGTTTGAGGACAGGGGTGTTCCTCGGTGAAATTCGTGGTGCTTTCTTT
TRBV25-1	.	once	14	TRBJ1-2	CASSDLGGDYGYTF	TGTGCCAGCAGTGATCTGGGCGGGGACTATGGCTACACCTTC